The entry below gives a single T cell receptor beta chain sequence along with its context. Its antigen is currently unknown. These data originate in a study of Tregs in tolerant kidney transplant recipients. Study-level information: An approximately 3-day belatacept mixed lymphocyte reaction, sometimes plus 5-day graft donor restimulation, preceded CD4+CD25+CD127- sorting. Antibodies separated recipient from donor cells.

The repertoire was sequenced with immunoSEQ multiplex PCR; TCRdb's copy has only in-frame clones and lacks some. The sample includes approximately 45,000 clones, 95% to 96% of them seen just once. Germline values: CDR1 MNHEY, CDR2 SMNVEV (reference sequence). The CDR3 runs to 15 residues. V gave up 2 bases and J gave up 4 bases, with 14 bases separating them. Study-level findings and limits: No direct test of biological reproducibility was done here.

Sequenced input: Tregs from blood cultured with allogeneic cells. The origin of this receptor is a human donor in good health. The chain carries TRBV27 and TRBJ1-2; tentative D call: TRBD1 (5 bases). The CDR3 loop is CASSLRSLGGYGYTF. In DNA, the CDR3 is TGTGCCAGCAGTTTACGGTCCCTCGGGGGCTATGGCTACACCTTC.